This paragraph reports one T cell receptor (beta chain). The entry originates in a study of blood T cell repertoires in COVID-19. Across the study: Spain, Italy and the United States supplied samples that represented acute and convalescent COVID-19. PBMCs, B-cell-depleted T cells, or T cells provided the cDNA or gDNA that made up the material.

The CDR3 is 17 residues long. The V segment lost 3 bases and the J segment 8 bases; nucleotides outside the gene matches: 11. CDR1 KGHSH and CDR2 LQKENI come from the germline V gene. Authors' processing steps: Amplifying reference gene primers gave estimates of nucleated cell counts. Clones were sequenced by immunoSEQ multiplex PCR, and TCRdb holds only the in-frame ones, with some missing. D and trimming were read from the DNA, whereas the V and J calls and clone size are those reported in that table. This repertoire shows 250,000 or so clones, around 83% found once; its top ten account for less than 2%.

This TCR was sampled from a middle-aged woman who had recovered from COVID-19. Sequencing was carried out using peripheral blood. The V call is TRBV18, the J call TRBJ1-4; 11 bases fit TRBD1. The CDR3 coding sequence is TGTGCCAGCTCACCCGGGACAGGGGGACTCACGAAGGAAAAACTGTTTTTT. Its protein product is CASSPGTGGLTKEKLFF.